This TCR beta chain was documented in a study of T cells in localized non-small cell lung cancer. Measured with immunoSEQ multiplex PCR; TCRdb has only the in-frame clones, and not every one. The table shows almost 65,000 clones, with roughly 90% occurring only once. J lost 0 bases, V lost 2 bases, and 1 base had no gene match. The CDR3 contains 15 residues. CDR1 MDHEN and CDR2 SYDVKM come from the germline V gene. The specimen comprised peripheral blood, sampled before any cancer treatment. The receptor was isolated from a woman aged 35 to 75 with stage I lung adenocarcinoma. The rearrangement uses TRBV28 and TRBJ2-4; 7 bases match TRBD1. The CDR3 loop is CASSLQGVAKNIQYF. The CDR3 coding sequence is TGTGCCAGCAGTTTACAGGGGGTAGCCAAAAACATTCAGTACTTC.